This record looks at one TCR beta chain sequence and its context. The data stem from a study of blood T cell repertoires in COVID-19. Study-wide context: Donors in the United States, Italy and Spain gave samples during acute or convalescent COVID-19. T cells, B-cell-depleted T cells, or PBMCs provided the cDNA or gDNA that served as material.

Per the authors' pipeline: Estimated nucleated cell counts came from reference gene primer amplification. Here immunoSEQ multiplex PCR was the method, and the copy in TCRdb shows in-frame clones only, minus some. D and trimming come from the DNA, and the V and J calls and clone size come from that table. The profile covers roughly 250,000 clones, with 75% to 85% appearing a single time and 9.5% to 15% taken by the ten largest. Germline CDR1 MGHDK, CDR2 SYGVNS. The CDR3 covers 17 residues. Trimming shortened V by 3 bases and J by 7 bases, and 21 bases separated the two germline ends. The chain joins TRBV25-1 to TRBJ1-4; possible D gene TRBD1, 6 bases. The sequencing input was peripheral blood. The source is a woman aged 55-69 years with active or convalescent COVID-19. CDR3: CASSDARSAGAGEKLFF. The CDR3 coding sequence is TGTGCCAGCAGTGATGCCCGGTCGGCAGGGGCGGGTGAAAAACTGTTTTTT.